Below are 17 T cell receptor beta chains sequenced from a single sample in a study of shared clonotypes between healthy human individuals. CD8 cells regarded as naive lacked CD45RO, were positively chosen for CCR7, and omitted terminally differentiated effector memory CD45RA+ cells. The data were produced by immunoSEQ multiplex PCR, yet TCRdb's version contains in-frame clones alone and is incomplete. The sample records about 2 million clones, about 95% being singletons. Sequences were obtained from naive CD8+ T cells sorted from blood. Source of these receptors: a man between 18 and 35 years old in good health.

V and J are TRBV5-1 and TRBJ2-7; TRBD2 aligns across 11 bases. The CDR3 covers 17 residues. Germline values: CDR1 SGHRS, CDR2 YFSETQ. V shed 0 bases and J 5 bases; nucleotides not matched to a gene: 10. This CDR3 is CASSLVALAGEGHEQYF. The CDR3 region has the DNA TGCGCCAGCAGCTTGGTCGCACTAGCGGGAGAGGGGCACGAGCAGTACTTC.

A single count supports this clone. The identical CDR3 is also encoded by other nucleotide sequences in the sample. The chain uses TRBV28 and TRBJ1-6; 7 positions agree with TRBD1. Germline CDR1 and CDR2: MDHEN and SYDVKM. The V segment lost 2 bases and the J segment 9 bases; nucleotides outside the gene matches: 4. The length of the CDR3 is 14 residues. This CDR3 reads CASSLTGEGSPLHF. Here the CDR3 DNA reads TGTGCCAGCAGTTTAACAGGGGAGGGTTCACCCCTCCACTTT.

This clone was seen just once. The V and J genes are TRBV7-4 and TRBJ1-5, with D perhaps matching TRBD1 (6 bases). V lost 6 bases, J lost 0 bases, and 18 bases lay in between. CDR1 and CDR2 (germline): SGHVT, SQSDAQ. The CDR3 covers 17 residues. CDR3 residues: CASSPAWGACSNQPQHF. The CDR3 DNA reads TGTGCCAGCAGTCCCGCCTGGGGGGCTTGTAGCAATCAGCCCCAGCATTTT. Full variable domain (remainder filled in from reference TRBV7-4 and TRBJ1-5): GAGVSQSPRYKVAKRGRDVALRCDSISGHVTLYWYRQTLGQGSEVLTYSQSDAQRDKSGRPSGRFSAERPERSVSTLKIQRTEQGDSAVYLCASSPAWGACSNQPQHFGDGTRLSIL.

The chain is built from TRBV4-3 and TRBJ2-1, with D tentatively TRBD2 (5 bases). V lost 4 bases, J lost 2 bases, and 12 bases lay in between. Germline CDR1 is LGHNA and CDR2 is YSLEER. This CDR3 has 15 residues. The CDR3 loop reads CASSLLANPYNEQFF. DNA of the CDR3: TGCGCCAGCAGCCTCCTAGCTAACCCCTACAATGAGCAGTTCTTC.

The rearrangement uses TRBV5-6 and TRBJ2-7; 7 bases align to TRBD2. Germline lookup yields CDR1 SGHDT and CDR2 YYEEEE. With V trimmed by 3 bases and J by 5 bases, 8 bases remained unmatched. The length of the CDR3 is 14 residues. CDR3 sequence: CASSSGLQIDEQYF. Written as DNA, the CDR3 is TGTGCCAGCAGCTCGGGACTACAGATTGACGAGCAGTACTTC.

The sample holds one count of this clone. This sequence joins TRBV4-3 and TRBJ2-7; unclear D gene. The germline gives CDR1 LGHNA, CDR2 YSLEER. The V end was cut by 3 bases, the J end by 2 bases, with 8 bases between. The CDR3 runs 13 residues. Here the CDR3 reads CASSHYRAYEQYF. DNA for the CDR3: TGCGCCAGCAGCCATTACCGGGCCTACGAGCAGTACTTC.

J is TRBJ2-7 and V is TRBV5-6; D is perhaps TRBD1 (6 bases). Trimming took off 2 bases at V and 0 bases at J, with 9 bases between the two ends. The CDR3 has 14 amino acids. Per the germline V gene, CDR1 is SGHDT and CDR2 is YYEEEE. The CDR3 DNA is TGTGCCAGCAGCTTCGGGGACATCTCCTACGAGCAGTACTTC. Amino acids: CASSFGDISYEQYF.

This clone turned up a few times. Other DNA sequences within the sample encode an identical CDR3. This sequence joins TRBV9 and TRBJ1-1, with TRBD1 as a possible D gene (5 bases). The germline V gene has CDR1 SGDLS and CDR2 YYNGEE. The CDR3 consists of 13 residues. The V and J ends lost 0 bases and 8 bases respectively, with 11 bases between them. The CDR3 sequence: CASSVGGRTEAFF. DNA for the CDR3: TGTGCCAGCAGCGTAGGGGGCCGTACGGAAGCTTTCTTT.

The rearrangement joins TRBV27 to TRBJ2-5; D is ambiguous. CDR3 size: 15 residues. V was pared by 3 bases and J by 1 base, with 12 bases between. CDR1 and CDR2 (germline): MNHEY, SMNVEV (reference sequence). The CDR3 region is CASSLMPGSQETQYF. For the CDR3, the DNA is TGTGCCAGCAGTTTGATGCCGGGCAGCCAAGAGACCCAGTACTTC.

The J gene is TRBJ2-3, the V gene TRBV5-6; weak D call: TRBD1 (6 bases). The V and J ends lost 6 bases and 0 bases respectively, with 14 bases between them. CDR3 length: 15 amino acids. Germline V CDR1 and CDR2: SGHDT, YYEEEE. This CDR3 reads CASTPRGTSTDTQYF. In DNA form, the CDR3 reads TGTGCCAGCACCCCCAGGGGTACTAGCACAGATACGCAGTATTTT.

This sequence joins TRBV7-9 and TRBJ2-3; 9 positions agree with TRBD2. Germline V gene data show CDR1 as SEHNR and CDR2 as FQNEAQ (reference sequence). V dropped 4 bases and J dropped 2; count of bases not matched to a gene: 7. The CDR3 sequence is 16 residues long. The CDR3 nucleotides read TGTGCCAGCAGCTCCAGCATAGCGGGGGCCACAGATACGCAGTATTTT. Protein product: CASSSSIAGATDTQYF.

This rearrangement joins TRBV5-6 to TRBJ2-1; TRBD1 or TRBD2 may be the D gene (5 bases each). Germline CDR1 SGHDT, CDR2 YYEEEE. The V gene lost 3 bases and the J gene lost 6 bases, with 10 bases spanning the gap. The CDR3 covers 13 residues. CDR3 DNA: TGTGCCAGCAGCTGGGGGACCGGCAATGAGCAGTTCTTC. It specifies CASSWGTGNEQFF.

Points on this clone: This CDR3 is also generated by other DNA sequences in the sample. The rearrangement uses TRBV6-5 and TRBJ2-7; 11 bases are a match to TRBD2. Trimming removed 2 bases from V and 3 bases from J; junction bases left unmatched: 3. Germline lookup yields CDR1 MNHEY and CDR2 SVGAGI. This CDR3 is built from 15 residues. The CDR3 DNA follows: TGTGCCAGCAGTTACGGGACTAGCGGAGGCTACGAGCAGTACTTC. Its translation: CASSYGTSGGYEQYF.

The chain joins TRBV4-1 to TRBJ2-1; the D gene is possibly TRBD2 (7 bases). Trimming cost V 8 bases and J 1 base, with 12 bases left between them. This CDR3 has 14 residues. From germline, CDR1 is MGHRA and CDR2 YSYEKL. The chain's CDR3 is CASEGGASYNEQFF. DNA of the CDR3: TGCGCCAGCGAGGGGGGGGCTTCCTACAATGAGCAGTTCTTC.

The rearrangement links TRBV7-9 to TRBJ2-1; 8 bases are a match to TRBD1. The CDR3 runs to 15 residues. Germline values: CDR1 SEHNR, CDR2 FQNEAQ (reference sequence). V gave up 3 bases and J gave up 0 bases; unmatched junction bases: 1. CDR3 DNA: TGTGCCAGCAGCTTCACAGGGGGCTCCTACAATGAGCAGTTCTTC. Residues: CASSFTGGSYNEQFF.

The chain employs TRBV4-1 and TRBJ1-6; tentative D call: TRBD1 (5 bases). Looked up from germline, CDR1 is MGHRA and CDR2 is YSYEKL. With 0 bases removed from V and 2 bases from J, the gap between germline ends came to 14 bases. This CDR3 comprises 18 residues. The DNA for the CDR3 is TGCGCCAGCAGCCAAGAAGGGGCAGGGAAGACCTATAATTCACCCCTCCACTTT. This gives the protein CASSQEGAGKTYNSPLHF.

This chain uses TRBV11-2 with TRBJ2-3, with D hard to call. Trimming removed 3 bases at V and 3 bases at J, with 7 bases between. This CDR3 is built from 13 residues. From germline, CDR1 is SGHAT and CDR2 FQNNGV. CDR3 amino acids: CASSFRGTDTQYF. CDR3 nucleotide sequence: TGTGCCAGCAGCTTCCGTGGTACAGATACGCAGTATTTT.